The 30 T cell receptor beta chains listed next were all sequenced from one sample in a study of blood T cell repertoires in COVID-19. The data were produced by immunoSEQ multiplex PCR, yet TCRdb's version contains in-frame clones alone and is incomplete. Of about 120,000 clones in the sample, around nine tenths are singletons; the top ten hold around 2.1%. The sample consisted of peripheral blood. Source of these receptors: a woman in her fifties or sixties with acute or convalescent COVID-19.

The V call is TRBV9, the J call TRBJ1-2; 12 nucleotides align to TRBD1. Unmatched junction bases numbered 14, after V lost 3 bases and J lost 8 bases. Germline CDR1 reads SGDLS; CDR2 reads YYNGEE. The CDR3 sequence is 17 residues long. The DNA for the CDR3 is TGTGCCAGCAGCGCACAAATAGGGGACAGGGGGCTCGGAGGCTACACCTTC. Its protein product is CASSAQIGDRGLGGYTF. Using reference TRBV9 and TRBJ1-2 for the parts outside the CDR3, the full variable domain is DSGVTQTPKHLITATGQRVTLRCSPRSGDLSVYWYQQSLDQGLQFLIQYYNGEERAKGNILERFSAQQFPDLHSELNLSSLELGDSALYFCASSAQIGDRGLGGYTFGSGTRLTVV.

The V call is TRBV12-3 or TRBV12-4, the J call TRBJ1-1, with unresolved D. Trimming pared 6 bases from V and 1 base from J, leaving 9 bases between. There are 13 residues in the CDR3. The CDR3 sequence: CASRPRWNTEAFF. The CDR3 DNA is TGTGCCAGCAGACCGCGGTGGAACACTGAAGCTTTCTTT.

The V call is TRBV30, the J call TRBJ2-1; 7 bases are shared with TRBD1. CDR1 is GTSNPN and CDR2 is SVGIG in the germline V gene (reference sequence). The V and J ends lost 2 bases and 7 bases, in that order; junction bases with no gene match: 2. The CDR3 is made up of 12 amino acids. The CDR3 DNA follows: TGTGCCTGGAGTAAGGGGGCGAATGAGCAGTTCTTC. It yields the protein CAWSKGANEQFF. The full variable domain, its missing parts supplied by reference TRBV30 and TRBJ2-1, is SQTIHQWPATLVQPVGSPLSLECTVEGTSNPNLYWYRQAAGRGLQLLFYSVGIGQISSEVPQNLSASRPQDRQFILSSKKLLLSDSGFYLCAWSKGANEQFFGPGTRLTVL.

The CDR3 reads CASSIFASTGDGYTF. CDR3 bases: TGTGCCAGTAGTATCTTTGCCAGCACCGGGGATGGCTACACCTTC. J is TRBJ1-2 and V is TRBV19; D call uncertain. CDR3 length: 15 residues. The V and J ends lost 3 bases and 6 bases respectively, with 17 bases between them. Germline V gene lookup returns CDR1 LNHDA and CDR2 SQIVND (reference sequence).

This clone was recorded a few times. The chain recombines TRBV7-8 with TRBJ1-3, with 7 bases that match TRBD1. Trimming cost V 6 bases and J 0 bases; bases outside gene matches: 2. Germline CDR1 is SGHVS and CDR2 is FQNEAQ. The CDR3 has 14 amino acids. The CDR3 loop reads CASSYRGSGNTIYF. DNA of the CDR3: TGTGCCAGCAGTTACAGGGGCTCTGGAAACACCATATATTTT.

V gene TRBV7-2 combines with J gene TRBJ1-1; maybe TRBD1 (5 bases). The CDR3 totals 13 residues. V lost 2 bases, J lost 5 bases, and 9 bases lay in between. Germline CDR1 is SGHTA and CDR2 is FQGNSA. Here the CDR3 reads CASSLTGRTEAFF. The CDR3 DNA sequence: TGTGCCAGCAGCTTAACAGGTCGAACTGAAGCTTTCTTT.

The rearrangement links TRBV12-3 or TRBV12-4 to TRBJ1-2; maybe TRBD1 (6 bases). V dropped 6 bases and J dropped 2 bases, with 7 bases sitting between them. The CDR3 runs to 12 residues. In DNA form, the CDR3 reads TGTGCCAGCAGGGACAGCAACTATGGCTACACCTTC. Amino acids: CASRDSNYGYTF.

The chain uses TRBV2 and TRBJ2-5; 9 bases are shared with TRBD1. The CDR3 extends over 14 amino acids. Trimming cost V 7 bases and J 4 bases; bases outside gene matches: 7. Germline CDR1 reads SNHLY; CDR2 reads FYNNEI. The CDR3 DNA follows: TGTGCCAGCACCCAAGACAGGGGGGCAGAGACCCAGTACTTC. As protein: CASTQDRGAETQYF.

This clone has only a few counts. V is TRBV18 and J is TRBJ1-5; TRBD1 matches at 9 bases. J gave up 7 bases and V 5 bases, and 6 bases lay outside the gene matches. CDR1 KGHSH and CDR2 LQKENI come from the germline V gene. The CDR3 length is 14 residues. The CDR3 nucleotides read TGTGCCAGCTCAATACAGGGGGCCGAGCAGCCCCAGCATTTT. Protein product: CASSIQGAEQPQHF.

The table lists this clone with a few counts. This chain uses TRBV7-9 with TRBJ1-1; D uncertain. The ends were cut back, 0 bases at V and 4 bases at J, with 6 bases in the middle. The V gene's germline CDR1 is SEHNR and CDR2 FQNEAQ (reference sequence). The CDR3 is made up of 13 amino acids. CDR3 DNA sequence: TGTGCCAGCAGCTTAGCGTTCAGCACTGAAGCTTTCTTT. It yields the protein CASSLAFSTEAFF.

The CDR3 sequence is CASSGETGTGSPLHF. The CDR3 region has the DNA TGCGCCAGCAGTGGCGAGACAGGGACGGGTTCACCCCTCCACTTT. V and J are TRBV10-2 and TRBJ1-6, with TRBD1 identical over 7 bases. The CDR3 spans 15 residues. CDR1 WSHSY and CDR2 SAAADI come from the germline V gene. Losses at the gene ends were 4 bases for V and 9 bases for J; bases not matched to a gene: 9.

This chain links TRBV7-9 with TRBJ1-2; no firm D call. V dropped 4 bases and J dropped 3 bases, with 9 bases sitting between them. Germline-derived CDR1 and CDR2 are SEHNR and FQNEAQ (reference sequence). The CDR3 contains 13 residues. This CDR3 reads CASSSTVDYGYTF. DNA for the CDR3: TGTGCCAGCAGCTCAACAGTGGACTATGGCTACACCTTC.

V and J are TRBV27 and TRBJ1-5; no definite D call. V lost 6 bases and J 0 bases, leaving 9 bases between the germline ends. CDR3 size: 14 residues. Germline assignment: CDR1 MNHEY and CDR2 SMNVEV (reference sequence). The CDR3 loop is CASSGGYSNQPQHF. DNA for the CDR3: TGTGCCAGCAGCGGAGGTTATAGCAATCAGCCCCAGCATTTT.

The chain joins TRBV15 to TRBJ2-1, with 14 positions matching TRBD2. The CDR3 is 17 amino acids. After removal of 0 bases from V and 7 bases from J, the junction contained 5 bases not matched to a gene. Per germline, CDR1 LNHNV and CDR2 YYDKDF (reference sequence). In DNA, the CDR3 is TGTGCCACCAGCAGAGAACCGACTAGCGGGAGGGGGAATGAGCAGTTCTTC. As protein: CATSREPTSGRGNEQFF. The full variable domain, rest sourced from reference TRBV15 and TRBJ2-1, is DAMVIQNPRYQVTQFGKPVTLSCSQTLNHNVMYWYQQKSSQAPKLLFHYYDKDFNNEADTPDNFQSRRPNTSFCFLDIRSPGLGDTAMYLCATSREPTSGRGNEQFFGPGTRLTVL.

The CDR3 coding sequence is TGTGCCAGCAGCCAGGCACAGGTCTCTGGAAACACCATATATTTT. It encodes CASSQAQVSGNTIYF. The chain joins TRBV4-2 to TRBJ1-3; TRBD1 might be the D (5 bases). The CDR3 loop spans 15 amino acids. V lost 3 bases and J lost 0, with 9 bases in between. Germline CDR1 and CDR2: LGHNA and YNFKEQ.

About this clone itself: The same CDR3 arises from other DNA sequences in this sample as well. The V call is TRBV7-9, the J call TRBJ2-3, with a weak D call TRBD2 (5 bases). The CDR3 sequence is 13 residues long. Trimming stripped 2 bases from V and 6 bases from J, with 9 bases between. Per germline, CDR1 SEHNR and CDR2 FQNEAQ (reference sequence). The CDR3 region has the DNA TGTGCCAGCAGCTTATTAGCGAGTGATACGCAGTATTTT. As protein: CASSLLASDTQYF. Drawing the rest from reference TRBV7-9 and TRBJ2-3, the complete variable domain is DTGVSQNPRHKITKRGQNVTFRCDPISEHNRLYWYRQTLGQGPEFLTYFQNEAQLEKSRLLSDRFSAERPKGSFSTLEIQRTEQGDSAMYLCASSLLASDTQYFGPGTRLTVL.

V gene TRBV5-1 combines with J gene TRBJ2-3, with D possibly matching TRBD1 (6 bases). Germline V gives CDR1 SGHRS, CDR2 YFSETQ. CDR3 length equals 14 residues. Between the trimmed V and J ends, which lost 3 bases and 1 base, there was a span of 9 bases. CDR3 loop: CASSSAGGTDTQYF. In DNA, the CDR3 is TGCGCCAGCAGCTCCGCAGGGGGCACAGATACGCAGTATTTT.

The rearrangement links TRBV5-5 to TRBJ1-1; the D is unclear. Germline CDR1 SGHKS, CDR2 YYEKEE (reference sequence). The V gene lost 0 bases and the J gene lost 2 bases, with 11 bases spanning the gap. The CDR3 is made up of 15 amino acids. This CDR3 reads CASSLESEKNTEAFF. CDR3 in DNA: TGTGCCAGCAGCTTGGAGTCCGAGAAAAACACTGAAGCTTTCTTT.

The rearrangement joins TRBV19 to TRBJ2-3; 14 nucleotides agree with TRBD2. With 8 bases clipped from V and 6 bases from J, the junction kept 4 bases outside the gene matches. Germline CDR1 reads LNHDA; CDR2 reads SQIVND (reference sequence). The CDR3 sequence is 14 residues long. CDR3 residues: CASGTSGRYDTQYF. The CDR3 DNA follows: TGTGCCAGTGGGACTAGCGGGAGATACGATACGCAGTATTTT.

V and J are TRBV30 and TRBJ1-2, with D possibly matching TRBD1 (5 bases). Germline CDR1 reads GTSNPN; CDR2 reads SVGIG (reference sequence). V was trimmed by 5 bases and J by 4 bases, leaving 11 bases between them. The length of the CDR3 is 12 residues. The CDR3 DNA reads TGTGCCTGGGGGGCAGGTATCTATGGCTACACCTTC. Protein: CAWGAGIYGYTF.

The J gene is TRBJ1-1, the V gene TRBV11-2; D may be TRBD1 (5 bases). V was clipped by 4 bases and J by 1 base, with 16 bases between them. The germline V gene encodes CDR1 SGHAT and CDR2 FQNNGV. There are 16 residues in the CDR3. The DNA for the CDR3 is TGTGCCAGCAGCTCCCGGGGGTTGGATTGGAACACTGAAGCTTTCTTT. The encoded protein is CASSSRGLDWNTEAFF. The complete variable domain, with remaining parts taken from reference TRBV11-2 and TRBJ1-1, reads EAGVAQSPRYKIIEKRQSVAFWCNPISGHATLYWYQQILGQGPKLLIQFQNNGVVDDSQLPKDRFSAERLKGVDSTLKIQPAKLEDSAVYLCASSSRGLDWNTEAFFGQGTRLTVV.

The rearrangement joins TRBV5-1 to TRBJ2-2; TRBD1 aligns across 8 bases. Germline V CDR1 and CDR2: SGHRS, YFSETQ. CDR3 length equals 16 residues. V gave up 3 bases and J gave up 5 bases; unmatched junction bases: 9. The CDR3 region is CASSYPTGGTTGELFF. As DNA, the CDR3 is TGCGCCAGCAGCTATCCTACAGGGGGTACTACCGGGGAGCTGTTTTTT. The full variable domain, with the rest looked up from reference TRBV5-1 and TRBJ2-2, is KAGVTQTPRYLIKTRGQQVTLSCSPISGHRSVSWYQQTPGQGLQFLFEYFSETQRNKGNFPGRFSGRQFSNSRSEMNVSTLELGDSALYLCASSYPTGGTTGELFFGEGSRLTVL.

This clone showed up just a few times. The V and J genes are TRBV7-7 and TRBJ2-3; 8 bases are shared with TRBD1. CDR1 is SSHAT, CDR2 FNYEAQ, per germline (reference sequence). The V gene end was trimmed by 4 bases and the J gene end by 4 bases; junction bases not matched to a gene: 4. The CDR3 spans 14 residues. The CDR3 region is CASSSGQGSDTQYF. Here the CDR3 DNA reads TGTGCCAGCAGCTCAGGACAGGGTTCAGATACGCAGTATTTT.

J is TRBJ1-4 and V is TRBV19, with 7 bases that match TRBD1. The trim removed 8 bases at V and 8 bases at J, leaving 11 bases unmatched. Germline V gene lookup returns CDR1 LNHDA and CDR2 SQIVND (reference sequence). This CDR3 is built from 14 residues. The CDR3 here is CASSIQGTREKLFF. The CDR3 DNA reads TGTGCCAGTTCCATACAGGGGACTCGGGAAAAACTGTTTTTT.

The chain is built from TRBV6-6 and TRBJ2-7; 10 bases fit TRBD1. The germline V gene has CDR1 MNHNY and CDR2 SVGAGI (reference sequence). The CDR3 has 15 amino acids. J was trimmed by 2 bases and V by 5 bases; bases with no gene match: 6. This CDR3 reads CASSTQGQGPYEQYF. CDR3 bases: TGTGCCAGCAGTACCCAGGGACAGGGGCCCTACGAGCAGTACTTC.

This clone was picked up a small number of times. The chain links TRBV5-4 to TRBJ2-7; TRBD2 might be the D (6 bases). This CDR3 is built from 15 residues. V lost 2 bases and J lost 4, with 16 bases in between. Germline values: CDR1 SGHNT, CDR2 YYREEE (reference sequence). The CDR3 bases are TGTGCCAGCAGCTTCGGGGGAGACCACCCTTACGAGCAGTACTTC. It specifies CASSFGGDHPYEQYF.

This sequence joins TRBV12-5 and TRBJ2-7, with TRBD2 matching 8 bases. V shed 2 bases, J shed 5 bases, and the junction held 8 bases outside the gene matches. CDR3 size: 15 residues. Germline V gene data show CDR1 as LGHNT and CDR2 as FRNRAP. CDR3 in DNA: TGTGCTAGTGGTTTGTCGTTAAGCGGGAGAGACGAGCAGTACTTC. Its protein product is CASGLSLSGRDEQYF.

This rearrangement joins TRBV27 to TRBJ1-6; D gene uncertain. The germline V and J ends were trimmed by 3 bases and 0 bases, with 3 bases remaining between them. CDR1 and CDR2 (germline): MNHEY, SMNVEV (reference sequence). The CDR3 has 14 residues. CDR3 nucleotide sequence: TGTGCCAGCAGTTTCGGCTCCTATAATTCACCCCTCCACTTT. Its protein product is CASSFGSYNSPLHF.

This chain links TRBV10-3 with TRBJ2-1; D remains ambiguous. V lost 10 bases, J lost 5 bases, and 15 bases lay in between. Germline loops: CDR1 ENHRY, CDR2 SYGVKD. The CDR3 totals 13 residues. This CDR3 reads CATLPDSNNEQFF. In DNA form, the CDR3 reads TGTGCCACCCTACCTGACTCAAACAATGAGCAGTTCTTC.

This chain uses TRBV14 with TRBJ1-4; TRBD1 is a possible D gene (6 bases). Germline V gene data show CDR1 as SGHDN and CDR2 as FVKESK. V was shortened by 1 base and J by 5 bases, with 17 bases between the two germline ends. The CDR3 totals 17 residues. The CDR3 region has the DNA TGTGCCAGCAGCCAAGTACGGGTGGGGGCTCCCAATGAAAAACTGTTTTTT. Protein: CASSQVRVGAPNEKLFF.